This TCR beta chain was observed in a study of cytomegalovirus exposure and HLA in healthy donors. Notes on the study in general: Later work found most CMV-associated TCR beta chains apparently HLA-restricted. TCR beta sequences reportedly predicted the HLA-A and HLA-B alleles of most subjects accurately. Rarity marked most TCR sequences, yet some public TCRs occurred in many donors.

Primers: 60 Vbeta forward and 13 Jbeta reverse. In the authors' workflow: The authors later counted 65 million to 90 million unique TCR beta chains, about 11 million of them shared. Clones were read by immunoSEQ multiplex PCR, and TCRdb kept only the in-frame ones, dropping some. V and J calls plus clone size are reproduced from that table; the DNA served to infer D and trimming. The table includes 65,000 to 80,000 clones, 78% detected once. V was pared by 5 bases and J by 4 bases, with 15 bases between. The germline V gene has CDR1 SEHNR and CDR2 FQNEAQ (reference sequence). The CDR3 runs to 15 residues. As concerns this clone: Its antigen is unknown.

The TCR comes from a middle-aged woman in good health and CMV-seropositive. V is TRBV7-9 and J is TRBJ2-4, with D perhaps TRBD1 (6 bases). Specimen: PBMCs. The CDR3 DNA reads TGTGCCAGCAGCCGACCAGGGACATTAAAAAACATTCAGTACTTC. Protein: CASSRPGTLKNIQYF.